Following are 17 T cell receptor beta chains from one sample sequenced in a study of blood T cell repertoires in COVID-19. Using immunoSEQ multiplex PCR, the repertoire was profiled, and TCRdb retains in-frame clones only, with some absent. Of roughly 86,000 clones listed, about 88% are singletons. Sequencing input: peripheral blood. These receptors all stem from a man aged 35 to 55 with acute or convalescent COVID-19.

This rearrangement joins TRBV4-2 to TRBJ1-2, with TRBD1 as a possible D gene (5 bases). The germline V gene has CDR1 LGHNA and CDR2 YNFKEQ. There are 14 residues in the CDR3. Trimming shortened V by 0 bases and J by 8 bases, and 13 bases separated the two germline ends. As DNA, the CDR3 is TGTGCCAGCAGCCAAGACAGGGTGTCTCGGGGCTACACCTTC. Its translation: CASSQDRVSRGYTF.

V usage is TRBV10-3 and J usage is TRBJ1-5, with 9 nucleotides matching TRBD1. The CDR3 consists of 14 residues. V lost 8 bases and J lost 2; bases outside the gene matches: 4. Germline CDR1 and CDR2: ENHRY and SYGVKD. This chain's CDR3 is CAISQGAGNQPQHF. As DNA, the CDR3 is TGTGCCATCTCACAGGGGGCAGGCAATCAGCCCCAGCATTTT.

The chain recombines TRBV18 with TRBJ2-1; a possible D gene is TRBD2 (5 bases). This CDR3 is 12 amino acids long. Germline V lookup: CDR1 KGHSH, CDR2 LQKENI. Between the trimmed V and J ends, which lost 2 bases and 10 bases, there was a span of 9 bases. The CDR3 loop is CASSPSSGEQFF. The DNA of the CDR3 is TGTGCCAGCTCACCATCGTCGGGGGAGCAGTTCTTC.

In its sample, this clone ranks as large. This chain connects TRBV10-3 to TRBJ2-3; D is unclear. Trimming stripped 8 bases from V and 0 bases from J, with 6 bases between. The germline CDR1 and CDR2 sequences are ENHRY and SYGVKD. The CDR3 covers 12 residues. CDR3 loop: CAIGPSTDTQYF. CDR3 in DNA: TGTGCCATCGGCCCGAGCACAGATACGCAGTATTTT.

This clone was recorded many times. This CDR3 is also generated by other DNA sequences in the sample. This chain joins TRBV11-3 and TRBJ2-5, with 8 bases that match TRBD2. There are 13 residues in the CDR3. V lost 5 bases to trimming and J lost 4 bases; unmatched junction nucleotides: 3. Germline CDR1 SGHNT, CDR2 YENEEA. Here the CDR3 reads CASSLTSAETQYF. CDR3 coding DNA: TGTGCCAGCAGCCTGACTAGCGCAGAGACCCAGTACTTC. The whole variable domain, remainder taken from reference TRBV11-3 and TRBJ2-5, is EAGVVQSPRYKIIEKKQPVAFWCNPISGHNTLYWYLQNLGQGPELLIRYENEEAVDDSQLPKDRFSAERLKGVDSTLKIQPAELGDSAVYLCASSLTSAETQYFGPGTRLLVL.

This clone was observed once. CDR3 amino acids: CASSSFTSGPPYEQYF. As DNA, the CDR3 is TGTGCCAGCAGCTCCTTTACTAGCGGCCCCCCCTACGAGCAGTACTTC. This chain uses TRBV5-4 with TRBJ2-7; TRBD2 matches 8 bases. Germline V gene lookup returns CDR1 SGHNT and CDR2 YYREEE (reference sequence). V was clipped by 3 bases and J by 2 bases; unmatched bases: 10. The CDR3 is 16 amino acids.

Notes on this clone: This sample includes further DNA sequences coding for the same CDR3. This sequence joins TRBV27 and TRBJ1-2; D is uncertain. Trimming took off 0 bases at V and 8 bases at J, with 10 bases between the two ends. The CDR3 runs to 13 residues. Germline V gives CDR1 MNHEY, CDR2 SMNVEV (reference sequence). This CDR3 is CASSLSGGLGYTF. CDR3 nucleotide sequence: TGTGCCAGCAGTTTATCGGGCGGGTTGGGCTACACCTTC.

The chain recombines TRBV6-1 with TRBJ1-5; D unclear. CDR3 size: 14 residues. The germline V gene has CDR1 MNHNS and CDR2 SASEGT. Trimming removed 2 bases from V and 3 bases from J, with 8 bases in between. CDR3 coding DNA: TGTGCCAGCAGTGAAATCCGGTACAATCAGCCCCAGCATTTT. Translating it yields CASSEIRYNQPQHF.

The chain couples TRBV5-1 to TRBJ1-2, with 8 bases lining up with TRBD1. The V segment lost 7 bases and the J segment 3 bases; nucleotides outside the gene matches: 8. The CDR3 sequence is 14 residues long. Germline CDR1 is SGHRS and CDR2 is YFSETQ. CDR3 region: CASHRGGADYGYTF. DNA for the CDR3: TGCGCCAGCCACAGGGGGGGCGCAGACTATGGCTACACCTTC.

The rearrangement uses TRBV18 and TRBJ2-1; TRBD1 is a possible D gene (5 bases). This CDR3 region has 15 residues. Looked up from germline, CDR1 is KGHSH and CDR2 is LQKENI. V lost 0 bases and J lost 6, with 12 bases in between. In nucleotides, the CDR3 is TGTGCCAGCTCACCACCCCTGGGGCCTGGCAATGAGCAGTTCTTC. Amino acid sequence: CASSPPLGPGNEQFF. Using reference TRBV18 and TRBJ2-1 for the parts outside the CDR3, the full variable domain is NAGVMQNPRHLVRRRGQEARLRCSPMKGHSHVYWYRQLPEEGLKFMVYLQKENIIDESGMPKERFSAEFPKEGPSILRIQQVVRGDSAAYFCASSPPLGPGNEQFFGPGTRLTVL.

The CDR3 DNA sequence: TGTGCCAGCTCAGGCCGGGACAGGGTGTACGGCAATGAGCAGTTCTTC. As protein: CASSGRDRVYGNEQFF. The rearrangement links TRBV18 to TRBJ2-1, with 9 bases that match TRBD1. CDR1 is KGHSH and CDR2 is LQKENI in the germline V gene. V lost 5 bases, J lost 6 bases, and 11 bases stayed unmatched. The CDR3 contains 16 residues. Based on the CDR3 plus reference TRBV18 and TRBJ2-1, the full variable domain is NAGVMQNPRHLVRRRGQEARLRCSPMKGHSHVYWYRQLPEEGLKFMVYLQKENIIDESGMPKERFSAEFPKEGPSILRIQQVVRGDSAAYFCASSGRDRVYGNEQFFGPGTRLTVL.

The chain couples TRBV5-5 to TRBJ2-3, with 10 bases that match TRBD1. Germline values: CDR1 SGHKS, CDR2 YYEKEE (reference sequence). The CDR3 sequence is 14 residues long. CDR3 region: CAGRSGTGEDTQYF. DNA for the CDR3: TGTGCTGGCCGATCCGGGACAGGGGAAGATACGCAGTATTTT.

The CDR3 DNA reads as TGTGCCAGCAGCGTAGTGGGGGCCGATAATGAAAAACTGTTTTTT. It is translated as CASSVVGADNEKLFF. This chain joins TRBV9 and TRBJ1-4, with D maybe TRBD1 (6 bases). In germline, CDR1 is SGDLS, CDR2 YYNGEE. The germline V and J ends were trimmed by 0 bases and 4 bases, with 10 bases remaining between them. The CDR3 is 15 residues long.

This sequence joins TRBV7-2 and TRBJ2-6, with 8 bases that match TRBD1. With V trimmed by 1 base and J by 4 bases, 9 bases remained unmatched. Germline values: CDR1 SGHTA, CDR2 FQGNSA. The CDR3 is 18 amino acids. For the CDR3, the DNA is TGTGCCAGCAGCTTAGTTCGACAGGGGTTGGTCGGGGCCAACGTCCTGACTTTC. Its translation: CASSLVRQGLVGANVLTF.

The V gene is TRBV15, the J gene TRBJ1-2; D is unclear. The CDR3 loop spans 16 amino acids. The germline gives CDR1 LNHNV, CDR2 YYDKDF (reference sequence). V lost 0 bases, J lost 6 bases, and 17 bases lay in between. CDR3 protein: CATSRDLVTRSNGYTF. In DNA form, the CDR3 reads TGTGCCACCAGCAGAGATCTTGTAACAAGAAGTAATGGCTACACCTTC.

This clone was counted between two and nine times. This chain links TRBV4-1 with TRBJ2-7; 10 nucleotides align to TRBD1. This CDR3 is 16 amino acids long. Germline V gene data show CDR1 as MGHRA and CDR2 as YSYEKL. Trimming cost V 5 bases and J 0 bases; bases outside gene matches: 7. The CDR3 region has the DNA TGCGCCAGCAGCAAAGCCGGGACAGGGGTCTCCTACGAGCAGTACTTC. Translating gives CASSKAGTGVSYEQYF.

This chain links TRBV18 with TRBJ2-2; 8 nucleotides align to TRBD1. Germline CDR1 and CDR2: KGHSH and LQKENI. The J segment lost 7 bases and the V segment lost 3 bases, leaving 7 bases of the junction unmatched. The CDR3 runs to 15 residues. The CDR3 DNA reads as TGTGCCAGCTCACCTGACAGGGGAAGGTACGGGGAGCTGTTTTTT. This sequence encodes CASSPDRGRYGELFF.